The following is a T cell receptor beta chain sequence with its context. Germline V gives CDR1 LNHDA, CDR2 SQIVND (reference sequence). This CDR3 has 13 residues. Trimming stripped 11 bases from V and 5 bases from J, with 18 bases between. The entry originates in a study of T cell changes during pregnancy in multiple sclerosis. Libraries were prepared by immunoSEQ multiplex PCR; TCRdb keeps only in-frame clonotypes and omits some of them. Here the sample spans 12,000 to 15,000 clones, 90% to 95% being singletons. Sequencing used peripheral blood, obtained in the second trimester of pregnancy. The sequence came from a female donor in good health, enrolled as a control in a pregnancy study. V usage is TRBV19 and J usage is TRBJ2-5, with D possibly matching TRBD2 (6 bases). Here the CDR3 reads CAFLGGAHETQYF. For the CDR3, the DNA is TGTGCCTTCCTCGGAGGGGCGCATGAGACCCAGTACTTC.